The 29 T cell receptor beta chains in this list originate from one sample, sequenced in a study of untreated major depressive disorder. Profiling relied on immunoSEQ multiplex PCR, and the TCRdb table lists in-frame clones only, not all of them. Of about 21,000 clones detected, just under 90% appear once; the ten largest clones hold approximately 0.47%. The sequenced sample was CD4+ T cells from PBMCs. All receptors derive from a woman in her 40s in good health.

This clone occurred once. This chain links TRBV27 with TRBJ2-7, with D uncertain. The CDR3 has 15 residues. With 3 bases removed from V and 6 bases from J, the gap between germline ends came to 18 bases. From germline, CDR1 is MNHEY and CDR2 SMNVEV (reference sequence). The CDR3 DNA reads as TGTGCCAGCAGTTTGGGTCCGACGGGCAGCACCGAGCAGTACTTC. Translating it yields CASSLGPTGSTEQYF.

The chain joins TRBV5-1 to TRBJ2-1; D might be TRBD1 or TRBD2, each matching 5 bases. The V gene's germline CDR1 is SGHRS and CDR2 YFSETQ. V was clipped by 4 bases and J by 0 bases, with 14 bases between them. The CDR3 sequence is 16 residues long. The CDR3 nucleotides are TGCGCCAGCAGCCCGTACGGGGCAACCTCCTACAATGAGCAGTTCTTC. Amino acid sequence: CASSPYGATSYNEQFF. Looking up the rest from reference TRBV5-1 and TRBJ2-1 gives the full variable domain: KAGVTQTPRYLIKTRGQQVTLSCSPISGHRSVSWYQQTPGQGLQFLFEYFSETQRNKGNFPGRFSGRQFSNSRSEMNVSTLELGDSALYLCASSPYGATSYNEQFFGPGTRLTVL.

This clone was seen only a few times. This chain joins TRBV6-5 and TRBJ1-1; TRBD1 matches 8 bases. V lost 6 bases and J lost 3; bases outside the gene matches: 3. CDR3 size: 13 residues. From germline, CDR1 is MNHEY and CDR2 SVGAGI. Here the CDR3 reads CASSQTGDTEAFF. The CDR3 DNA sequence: TGTGCCAGCAGCCAGACAGGGGACACTGAAGCTTTCTTT.

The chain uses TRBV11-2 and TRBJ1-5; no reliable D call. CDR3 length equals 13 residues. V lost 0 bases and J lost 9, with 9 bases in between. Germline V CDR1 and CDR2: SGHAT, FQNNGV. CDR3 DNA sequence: TGTGCCAGCAGCTTAGATCGTGGAGGGCCCCAGCATTTT. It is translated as CASSLDRGGPQHF.

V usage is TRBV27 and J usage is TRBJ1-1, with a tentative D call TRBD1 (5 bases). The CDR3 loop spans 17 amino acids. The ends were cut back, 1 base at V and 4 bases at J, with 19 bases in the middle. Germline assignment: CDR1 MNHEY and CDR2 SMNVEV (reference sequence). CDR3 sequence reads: CASSLWRRGARGTEAFF. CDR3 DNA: TGTGCCAGCAGTTTATGGCGCCGCGGGGCGCGGGGCACTGAAGCTTTCTTT.

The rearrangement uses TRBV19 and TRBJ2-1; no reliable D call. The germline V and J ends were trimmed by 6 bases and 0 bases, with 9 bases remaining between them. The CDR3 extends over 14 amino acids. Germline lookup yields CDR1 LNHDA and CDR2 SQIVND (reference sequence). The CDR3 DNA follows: TGTGCCAGTAGAACGGAAAGCTCCTACAATGAGCAGTTCTTC. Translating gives CASRTESSYNEQFF.

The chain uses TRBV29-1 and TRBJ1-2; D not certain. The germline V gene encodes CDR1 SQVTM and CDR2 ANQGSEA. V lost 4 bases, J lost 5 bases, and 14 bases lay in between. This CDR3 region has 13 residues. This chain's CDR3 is CSVGPLDLYGYTF. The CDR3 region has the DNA TGCAGCGTTGGCCCACTGGACCTTTATGGCTACACCTTC.

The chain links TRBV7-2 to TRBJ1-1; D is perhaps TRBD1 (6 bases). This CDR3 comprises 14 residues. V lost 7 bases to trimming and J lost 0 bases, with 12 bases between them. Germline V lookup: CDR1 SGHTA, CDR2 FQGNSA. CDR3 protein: CASTIGGVNTEAFF. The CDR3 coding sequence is TGTGCCAGCACCATAGGGGGGGTGAACACTGAAGCTTTCTTT.

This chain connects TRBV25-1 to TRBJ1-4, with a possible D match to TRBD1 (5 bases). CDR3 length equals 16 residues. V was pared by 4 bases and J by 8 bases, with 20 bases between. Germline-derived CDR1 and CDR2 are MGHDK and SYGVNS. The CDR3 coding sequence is TGTGCCAGCAGTGGGCTGCGCGGGGGGACCGCCGAAAAACTGTTTTTT. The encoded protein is CASSGLRGGTAEKLFF.

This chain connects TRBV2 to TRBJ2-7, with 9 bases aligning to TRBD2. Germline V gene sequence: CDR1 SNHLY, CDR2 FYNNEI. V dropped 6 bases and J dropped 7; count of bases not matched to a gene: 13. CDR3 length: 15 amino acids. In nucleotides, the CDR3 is TGTGCCAGCAGGGGCTTCGCGGGAGGGGCTGGGGAGCAGTACTTC. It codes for CASRGFAGGAGEQYF.

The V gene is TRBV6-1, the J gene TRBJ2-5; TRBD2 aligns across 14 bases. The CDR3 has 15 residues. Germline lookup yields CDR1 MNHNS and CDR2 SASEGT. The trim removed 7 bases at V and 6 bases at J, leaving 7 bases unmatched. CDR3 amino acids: CASTVGTSGSQTQYF. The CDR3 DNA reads TGTGCCAGCACCGTAGGGACTAGCGGGAGTCAGACCCAGTACTTC.

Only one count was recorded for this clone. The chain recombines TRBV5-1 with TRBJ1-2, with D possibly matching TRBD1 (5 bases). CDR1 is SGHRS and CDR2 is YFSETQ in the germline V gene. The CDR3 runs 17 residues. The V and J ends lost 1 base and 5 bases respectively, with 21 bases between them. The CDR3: CASSLTGTPSSPYGYTF. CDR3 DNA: TGCGCCAGCAGCTTGACAGGAACCCCTTCTTCCCCTTATGGCTACACCTTC.

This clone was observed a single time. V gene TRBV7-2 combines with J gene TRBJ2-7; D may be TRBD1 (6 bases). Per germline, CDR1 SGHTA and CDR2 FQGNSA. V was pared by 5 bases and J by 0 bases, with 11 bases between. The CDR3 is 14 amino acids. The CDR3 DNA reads TGTGCCAGCAGCACCCGACAGGCCTCCTACGAGCAGTACTTC. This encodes CASSTRQASYEQYF.

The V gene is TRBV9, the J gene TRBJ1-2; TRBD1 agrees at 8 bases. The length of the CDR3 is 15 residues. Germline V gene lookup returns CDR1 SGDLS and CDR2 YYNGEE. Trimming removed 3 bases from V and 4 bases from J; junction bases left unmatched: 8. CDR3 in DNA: TGTGCCAGCAGCGCCACCGGGACAGGAATCTATGGCTACACCTTC. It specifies CASSATGTGIYGYTF. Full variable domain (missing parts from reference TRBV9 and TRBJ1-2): DSGVTQTPKHLITATGQRVTLRCSPRSGDLSVYWYQQSLDQGLQFLIQYYNGEERAKGNILERFSAQQFPDLHSELNLSSLELGDSALYFCASSATGTGIYGYTFGSGTRLTVV.

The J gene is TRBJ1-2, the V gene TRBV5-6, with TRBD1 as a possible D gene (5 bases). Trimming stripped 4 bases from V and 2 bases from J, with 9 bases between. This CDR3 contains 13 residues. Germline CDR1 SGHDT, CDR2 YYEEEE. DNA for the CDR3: TGTGCCAGCAGCATGACAGCAAACTATGGCTACACCTTC. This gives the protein CASSMTANYGYTF.

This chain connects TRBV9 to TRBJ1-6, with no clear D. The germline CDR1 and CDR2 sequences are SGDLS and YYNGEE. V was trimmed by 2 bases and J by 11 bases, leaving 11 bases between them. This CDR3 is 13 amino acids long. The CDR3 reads CASSVSETTPLHF. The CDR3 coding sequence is TGTGCCAGCAGCGTCTCCGAAACCACACCCCTCCACTTT.

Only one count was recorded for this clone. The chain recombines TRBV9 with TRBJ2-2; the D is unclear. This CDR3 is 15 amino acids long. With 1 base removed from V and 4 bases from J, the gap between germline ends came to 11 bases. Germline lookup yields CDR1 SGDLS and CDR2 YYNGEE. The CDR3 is CASSVYKTSTGELFF. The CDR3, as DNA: TGTGCCAGCAGCGTATACAAAACCAGCACCGGGGAGCTGTTTTTT. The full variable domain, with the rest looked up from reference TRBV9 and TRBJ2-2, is DSGVTQTPKHLITATGQRVTLRCSPRSGDLSVYWYQQSLDQGLQFLIQYYNGEERAKGNILERFSAQQFPDLHSELNLSSLELGDSALYFCASSVYKTSTGELFFGEGSRLTVL.

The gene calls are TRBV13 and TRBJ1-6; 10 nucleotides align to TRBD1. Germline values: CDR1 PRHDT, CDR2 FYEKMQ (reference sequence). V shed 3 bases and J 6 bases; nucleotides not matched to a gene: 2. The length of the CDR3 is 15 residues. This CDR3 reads CASSLDRGSNSPLHF. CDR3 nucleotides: TGTGCCAGCAGCTTGGACAGGGGGAGTAATTCACCCCTCCACTTT. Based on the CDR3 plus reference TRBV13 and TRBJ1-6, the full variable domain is AAGVIQSPRHLIKEKRETATLKCYPIPRHDTVYWYQQGPGQDPQFLISFYEKMQSDKGSIPDRFSAQQFSDYHSELNMSSLELGDSALYFCASSLDRGSNSPLHFGNGTRLTVT.

The CDR3 nucleotides are TGTGCCAGCAGCTCCAGACCCGGACTAGCGGGAGGTGAGCAGTTCTTC. Translated, it gives CASSSRPGLAGGEQFF. The chain has TRBV7-2 and TRBJ2-1, with 14 bases fitting TRBD2. Trimming removed 4 bases from V and 9 bases from J; junction bases left unmatched: 8. CDR3 size: 16 residues. Germline V lookup: CDR1 SGHTA, CDR2 FQGNSA.

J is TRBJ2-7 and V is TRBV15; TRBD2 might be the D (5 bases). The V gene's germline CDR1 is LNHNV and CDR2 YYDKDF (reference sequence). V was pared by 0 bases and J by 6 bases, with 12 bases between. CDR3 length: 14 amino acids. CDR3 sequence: CATSRDLKRSEQYF. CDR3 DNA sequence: TGTGCCACCAGCAGAGATCTTAAGCGGTCCGAGCAGTACTTC. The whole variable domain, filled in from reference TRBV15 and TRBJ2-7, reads DAMVIQNPRYQVTQFGKPVTLSCSQTLNHNVMYWYQQKSSQAPKLLFHYYDKDFNNEADTPDNFQSRRPNTSFCFLDIRSPGLGDTAMYLCATSRDLKRSEQYFGPGTRLTVT.

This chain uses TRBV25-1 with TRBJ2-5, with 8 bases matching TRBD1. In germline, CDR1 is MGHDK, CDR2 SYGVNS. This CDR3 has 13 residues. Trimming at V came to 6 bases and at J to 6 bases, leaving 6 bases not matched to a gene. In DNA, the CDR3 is TGTGCCAGCAGCTACGGACAGGGCAAGACCCAGTACTTC. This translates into CASSYGQGKTQYF.

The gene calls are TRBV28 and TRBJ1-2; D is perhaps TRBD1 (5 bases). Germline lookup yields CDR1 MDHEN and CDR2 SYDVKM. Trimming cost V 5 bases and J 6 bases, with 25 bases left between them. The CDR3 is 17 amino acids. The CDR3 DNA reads TGTGCCAGCAGTCCCCCCTCGGCGTCAGGGAGCGTGGATGGCTACACCTTC. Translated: CASSPPSASGSVDGYTF.

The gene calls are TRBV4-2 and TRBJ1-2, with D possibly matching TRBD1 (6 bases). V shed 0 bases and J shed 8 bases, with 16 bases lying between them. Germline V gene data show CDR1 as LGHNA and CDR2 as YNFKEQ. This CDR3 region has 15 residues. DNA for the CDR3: TGTGCCAGCAGCCAAGAAGGGGGGCCCTTTCGGGGCTACACCTTC. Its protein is CASSQEGGPFRGYTF.

DNA for the CDR3: TGCAGCGTTGATTCAATGAACACCGGGGAGCTGTTTTTT. Its protein product is CSVDSMNTGELFF. The chain employs TRBV29-1 and TRBJ2-2, with no clear D. Between the trimmed V and J ends, which lost 3 bases and 1 base, there was a span of 6 bases. This CDR3 is built from 13 residues. From germline, CDR1 is SQVTM and CDR2 ANQGSEA.

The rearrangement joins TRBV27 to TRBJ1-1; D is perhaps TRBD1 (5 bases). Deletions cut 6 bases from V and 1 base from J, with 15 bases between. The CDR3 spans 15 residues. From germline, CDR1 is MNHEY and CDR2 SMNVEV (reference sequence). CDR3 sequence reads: CASRRPERGNTEAFF. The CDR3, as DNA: TGTGCCAGCAGAAGACCCGAGAGGGGGAACACTGAAGCTTTCTTT.

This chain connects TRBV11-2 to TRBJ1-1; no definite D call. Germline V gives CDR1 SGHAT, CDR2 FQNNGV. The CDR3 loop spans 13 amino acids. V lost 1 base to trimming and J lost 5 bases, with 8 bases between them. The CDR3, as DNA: TGTGCCAGCAGCTTAGCGAAGAGGACTGAAGCTTTCTTT. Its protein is CASSLAKRTEAFF.

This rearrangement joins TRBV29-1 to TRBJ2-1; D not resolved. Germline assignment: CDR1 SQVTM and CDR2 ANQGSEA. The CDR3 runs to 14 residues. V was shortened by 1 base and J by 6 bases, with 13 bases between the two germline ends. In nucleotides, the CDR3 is TGCAGCGTTGAAGGGGTGGGTTCTCCCAATGAGCAGTTCTTC. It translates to CSVEGVGSPNEQFF.

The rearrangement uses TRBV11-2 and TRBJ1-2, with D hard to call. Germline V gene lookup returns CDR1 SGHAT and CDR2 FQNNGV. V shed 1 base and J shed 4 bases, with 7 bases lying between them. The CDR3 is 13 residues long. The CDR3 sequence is CASSLGGSYGYTF. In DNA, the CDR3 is TGTGCCAGCAGCTTAGGAGGTAGCTATGGCTACACCTTC.

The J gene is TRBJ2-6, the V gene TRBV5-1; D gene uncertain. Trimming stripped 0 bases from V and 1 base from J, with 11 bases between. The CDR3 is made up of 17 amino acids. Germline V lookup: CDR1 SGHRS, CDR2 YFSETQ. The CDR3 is CASSLVGGRSGANVLTF. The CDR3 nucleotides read TGCGCCAGCAGCTTGGTAGGCGGAAGGTCTGGGGCCAACGTCCTGACTTTC.